This T cell receptor (beta chain) was sequenced during a study of blood T cell repertoires in COVID-19. On the study more broadly: The United States, Italy and Spain provided the acute and convalescent COVID-19 samples.

The data were produced by immunoSEQ multiplex PCR, yet TCRdb's version contains in-frame clones alone and is incomplete. The sample yields a few hundred thousand clones, approximately 86% seen once. Participant ages covered about 18 to 100 years across 24 US areas. Participant-given clinical history determined each cohort assignment. Sequencing input: PBMCs or T cells enriched from blood (not recorded which). This clonotype was obtained from a woman between 45 and 65 years old who had recovered from COVID-19.

In DNA form, the CDR3 reads TGCGCCAGCAGCTTCCTAGCGGGAGGTGGGGATACGCAGTATTTT. Translation: CASSFLAGGGDTQYF. The V call is TRBV5-1, the J call TRBJ2-3; TRBD2 aligns across 11 bases. CDR1 SGHRS and CDR2 YFSETQ come from the germline V gene. CDR3 size: 15 residues. The junction had 5 bases not matched to a gene; V was cut back by 2 bases and J by 6 bases.